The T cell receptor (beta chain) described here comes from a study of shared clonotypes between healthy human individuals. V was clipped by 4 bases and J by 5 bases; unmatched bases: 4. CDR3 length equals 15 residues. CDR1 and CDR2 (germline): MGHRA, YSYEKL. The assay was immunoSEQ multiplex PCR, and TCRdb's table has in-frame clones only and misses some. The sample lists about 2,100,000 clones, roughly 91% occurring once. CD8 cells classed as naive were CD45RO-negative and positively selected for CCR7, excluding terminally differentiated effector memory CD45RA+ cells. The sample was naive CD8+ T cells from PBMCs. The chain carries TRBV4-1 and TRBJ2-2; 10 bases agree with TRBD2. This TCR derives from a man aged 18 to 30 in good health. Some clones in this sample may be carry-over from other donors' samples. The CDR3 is CASSPSGRGTGELFF. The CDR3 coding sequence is TGCGCCAGCAGCCCTAGCGGGAGAGGGACCGGGGAGCTGTTTTTT.